This T cell receptor (beta chain) was recovered during a study of CD8+CD57+ T cells in acquired aplastic anemia. TCR beta VDJ and CDR3 were profiled, and genomic DNA was the template. TCRdb re-derived calls from the reads in MiXCR, one entry per CDR3 protein. The sample has 200,000 or so distinct CDR3 sequences, less than 60% seen once. For sequencing, patients were chosen who had shown expansion of CD8+CD57+ cells by flow cytometry. Blood samples were obtained from patients who had received no prior therapy. The CDR3 length is 16 residues. Germline CDR1 is MNHEY and CDR2 is SVGEGT. The V gene lost 7 bases and the J gene lost 1 base, with 20 bases spanning the gap.

Material: sorted CD4+, CD8+, or CD8+CD57+ T cells (not recorded which) from PBMCs. This receptor was identified in a human donor with aplastic anemia. This chain uses TRBV6-2 or TRBV6-3 with TRBJ2-7, with D perhaps matching TRBD1 or TRBD2 (5 bases each). Written as DNA, the CDR3 is TGTGCCAGCACCCCACGGGGCAGGGCGGAATCCTACGAGCAGTACTTC. This sequence encodes CASTPRGRAESYEQYF.